The rows below give T cell receptor beta chains drawn from one sample of a study of T-cell reconstitution after alpha-beta-depleted transplantation in children. Each CDR3 protein is one row after TCRdb ran MiXCR on the PCR reads. The data contain about 500,000 distinct CDR3 sequences, approximately 29% of them singletons. The starting material was PBMCs from the stem cell graft donor, obtained from the stem cell graft. The source of these receptors is a human donor who donated a stem cell graft to a child with aplastic anemia. CDR3s include the opening cysteine and the closing phenylalanine or tryptophan. The D gene is left open where the match is weak. Rows may omit the clone size; those that give it use once, few, many or a size class.

j_gene,d_gene,abundance,v_gene,len,CDR3nt,CDR3aa
TRBJ1-2,.,.,TRBV10-3,13,TGTGCCATCAGGCCCGGGTCGGGCTATGGCTACACCTTC,CAIRPGSGYGYTF
TRBJ2-1,.,.,TRBV28,15,TGTGCCAGCAGTTCCTCCCAGAGCTCCTACAATGAGCAGTTCTTC,CASSSSQSSYNEQFF
TRBJ1-5,.,.,TRBV12-3/TRBV12-4,13,TGTGCCAGCAGTTTTTTGTCTGATCAGCCCCAGCATTTT,CASSFLSDQPQHF
TRBJ1-1,.,.,TRBV12-3/TRBV12-4,12,TGTGCCAGCAGGACGATTGGGGGGATGGATTTCTTT,CASRTIGGMDFF
TRBJ1-6,TRBD1,.,TRBV6-2/TRBV6-3,16,TGTGCCAGCACCCCCAACGGCAGGGGGAATCGCTCACCCCTCCACTTT,CASTPNGRGNRSPLHF
TRBJ2-2,TRBD2,few,TRBV5-1,21,TGCGCCAGCAGCCCGCAGTCACTAGCGGGAGGTTTTTTTTCTAACACCGGGGAGCTGTTTTTT,CASSPQSLAGGFFSNTGELFF
TRBJ2-3,TRBD2,few,TRBV20-1,15,TGCAGTGCTAGAGATAGACTAGCGGGACGTGATACGCAGTATTTT,CSARDRLAGRDTQYF
TRBJ1-2,.,.,TRBV14,13,TGTGCCAGCCCGGAAGTTTGCGGTAAAGGCTACACCTTC,CASPEVCGKGYTF
TRBJ1-1,.,few,TRBV4-3,13,TGCGCCAGCAGCCCAGAATGGAACACTGAAGCTTTCTTT,CASSPEWNTEAFF
TRBJ2-3,.,few,TRBV19,16,TGTGCCAGTAGTACCTCCTCAATACCGGGCACAGATACGCAGTATTTT,CASSTSSIPGTDTQYF
TRBJ2-6,TRBD1,.,TRBV9,17,TGTGCCAGCAGCGTACGACAGGGTTCCGCCGGGGCCAACGTCCTGACTTTC,CASSVRQGSAGANVLTF
TRBJ2-1,TRBD1,few,TRBV5-4,14,TGTGCCAGCAGCTCCCGGGACAGGGGATCGGGGCAGTTCTTC,CASSSRDRGSGQFF
TRBJ1-6,TRBD1,.,TRBV5-1,16,TGCGCCAGCAGCGGTATTGGACAGGGTGGAAATTCACCCCTCCACTTT,CASSGIGQGGNSPLHF
TRBJ2-2,.,.,TRBV7-2,14,TGTGCCAGCAGCTCGACTTATGGGGCCGGGGAGCTGTTTTTT,CASSSTYGAGELFF
TRBJ2-7,.,few,TRBV6-5,15,TGTGCCAGCAGTTCCAGCGACAGAATATCCTACGAGCAGTACTTC,CASSSSDRISYEQYF
TRBJ2-2,.,few,TRBV28,13,TGTGCCAGCTGGAGCTCGAACACCGGGGAGCTGTTTTTT,CASWSSNTGELFF
TRBJ2-5,TRBD1,few,TRBV20-1,16,TGCAGTGCTAGATCGGGAGGGACAGGGGGGGTAGAGACCCAGTACTTC,CSARSGGTGGVETQYF
TRBJ1-1,TRBD1,.,TRBV7-8,16,TGTGCCAGCAGCTGGAAACAGGGGTCGGTGAACACTGAAGCTTTCTTT,CASSWKQGSVNTEAFF
TRBJ1-2,.,few,TRBV3-1,17,TGTGCCAGCAGCCAAAAAACCGGGACCGGGCCCAACTATGGCTACACCTTC,CASSQKTGTGPNYGYTF
TRBJ1-2,TRBD1,.,TRBV18,17,TGTGCCAGCTCACCAATAAACCGGGACAGTGTGAACTATGGCTACACCTTC,CASSPINRDSVNYGYTF
TRBJ1-2,TRBD1,.,TRBV5-1,14,TGCGCCAGCAGCTTTACAGGGGGCAGCTATGGCTACACCTTC,CASSFTGGSYGYTF
TRBJ1-1,.,many,TRBV29-1,13,TGCAGCGTCAAGGTTGGGGGGTTCCCTGAAGCTTTCTTT,CSVKVGGFPEAFF
TRBJ2-1,TRBD1,.,TRBV11-3,13,TGTGCCAGCAGTCAAGGGGGCCCAGATGAGCAGTTCTTC,CASSQGGPDEQFF
TRBJ2-1,TRBD2,.,TRBV20-1,19,TGCAGTGCTAGAGATCTGGGGACTAGCGGGAGAGTCTTTTACAATGAGCAGTTCTTC,CSARDLGTSGRVFYNEQFF
TRBJ2-1,TRBD2,.,TRBV10-3,15,TGTGCCATCAGAGGGGGGACTAGCTATCTCAATGAGCAGTTCTTC,CAIRGGTSYLNEQFF
TRBJ2-5,.,few,TRBV6-5,14,TGTGCCAGCAGTTACTCGGGGGCACGAGAGACCCAGTACTTC,CASSYSGARETQYF
TRBJ2-2,TRBD2,.,TRBV4-3,15,TGCGCCAGCAGCCGGACTAGATTAGGCACCGGGGAGCTGTTTTTT,CASSRTRLGTGELFF
TRBJ1-1,.,few,TRBV5-1,13,TGCGCCAGCAGCAGCCTCGACGGATATGAAGCTTTCTTT,CASSSLDGYEAFF
TRBJ1-1,.,.,TRBV12-3/TRBV12-4,13,TGTGCCAGCAGGCGCCGGGAGTCCACTGAAGCTTTCTTC,CASRRRESTEAFF
TRBJ1-6,.,few,TRBV7-2,13,TGTGCCAGCAGCTTAGTGGGGCCATCACCCCTCCACTTT,CASSLVGPSPLHF
TRBJ1-4,.,.,TRBV29-1,10,TGCAGCGCGGGGGGTGAAAAACTGTTTTTT,CSAGGEKLFF
TRBJ2-1,TRBD2,.,TRBV3-1,17,TGTGCCAGCAGCCAACTTCCGAGCGGGAGTACCTACAATGAGCAGTTCTTC,CASSQLPSGSTYNEQFF
TRBJ1-2,TRBD1,few,TRBV18,18,TGTGCCAGCTCACCAATAGGAAGTATGACAGGGAATTTCTATGGCTACACCTTC,CASSPIGSMTGNFYGYTF
TRBJ1-2,.,many,TRBV6-5,15,TGTGCCAGCAGTTACTCTACTAAGAGCGGCTATGGCTACACCTTC,CASSYSTKSGYGYTF
TRBJ2-6,.,few,TRBV6-2/TRBV6-3,17,TGTGCCAGCAGTTACTCAGAGGGTAACTCTGGGGCCAACGTCCTGACTTTC,CASSYSEGNSGANVLTF
TRBJ2-7,.,.,TRBV12-3/TRBV12-4,13,TGTGCCAGCAGTGGGACGGCGGCCTACGAGCAGTACTTC,CASSGTAAYEQYF
TRBJ1-1,.,.,TRBV20-1,14,TGCAGTGCTAGACAACGCACAGTGAACACTGAAGCTTTCTTT,CSARQRTVNTEAFF
TRBJ2-5,.,.,TRBV12-3/TRBV12-4,14,TGTGCCAGCAGTTTAGTGGCAGCTCAAGAGACCCAGTACTTC,CASSLVAAQETQYF
TRBJ1-5,.,.,TRBV18,17,TGTGCCAGCTCACCAGCTCAGGGACTCAGGAGCAATCAGCCCCAGCATTTT,CASSPAQGLRSNQPQHF
TRBJ2-6,TRBD1,few,TRBV20-1,15,TGCAGTGCTTGGGACAGCAGCTCTGGGGCCAACGTCCTGACTTTC,CSAWDSSSGANVLTF
TRBJ1-5,.,.,TRBV6-5,15,TGTGCCAGCAGTTACTCGAGAGGACAGAATCAGCCCCAGCATTTT,CASSYSRGQNQPQHF
TRBJ2-3,TRBD1,.,TRBV14,15,TGTGCCAGCAGCCAAGAGGCCAGGGGGTTGGATACGCAGTATTTT,CASSQEARGLDTQYF
TRBJ2-5,TRBD2,few,TRBV29-1,21,TGCAGCGTCGGTGGGCTCCAAGGGGGCGGGACTAGCGGCCCCCAGGAGGAGACCCAGTACTTC,CSVGGLQGGGTSGPQEETQYF
TRBJ2-2,.,many,TRBV6-2/TRBV6-3,15,TGTGCCAGCAGCTCGAGCGGAGAAGGGACCGGGGAGCTGTTTTTT,CASSSSGEGTGELFF
TRBJ1-2,.,.,TRBV19,14,TGTGCCAGTAGTATCTCCGGGACCACCTATGGCTACACCTTC,CASSISGTTYGYTF
TRBJ2-2,.,.,TRBV6-5,19,TGTGCCAGCAGTTACTCGTATGTCTGGGGCAGCGCGAACACCGGGGAGCTGTTTTTT,CASSYSYVWGSANTGELFF
TRBJ2-5,.,many,TRBV20-1,11,TGCAGTGCTAGATTGGGGGAGACCCAGTACTTC,CSARLGETQYF
TRBJ2-4,.,few,TRBV19,18,TGTGCCAGTAGTACGAGTATTGGCGGGACACACCCCAAAAACATTCAGTACTTC,CASSTSIGGTHPKNIQYF
TRBJ2-7,.,few,TRBV7-2,13,TGTGCCAGCAGCAACCCGCTATTGTGGGAGCAGTACTTC,CASSNPLLWEQYF
TRBJ2-2,.,.,TRBV7-9,15,TGTGCCAGCAGCTTACAGGCCCCAGGCACCGGGGAGCTGTTTTTT,CASSLQAPGTGELFF
TRBJ1-2,TRBD1,.,TRBV9,14,TGTGCCAGCAGCGCCGGACAGGGCGAGTATGGCTACACCTTC,CASSAGQGEYGYTF
TRBJ2-7,.,many,TRBV12-3/TRBV12-4,11,TGTGCCAGCGGGTCAACCTACGAGCAGTACTTC,CASGSTYEQYF
TRBJ2-3,TRBD1,.,TRBV20-1,15,TGCAGTGCTAGTGGCAGGGGGCACCGCACAGATACGCAGTATTTT,CSASGRGHRTDTQYF
TRBJ2-7,TRBD2,.,TRBV19,15,TGTGCCAGTACCGCGGGAATAGCGGGGTCCTACGAGCAGTACTTC,CASTAGIAGSYEQYF
TRBJ1-2,.,few,TRBV21-1,18,TGTGCCAGCAGCACCCGATATACTGACAGGGGGCTATACTATGGCTACACCTTC,CASSTRYTDRGLYYGYTF
TRBJ1-1,.,once,TRBV19,16,TGTGCCAGTAGTATCGACGGACACGTTACGGACACTGAAGCTTTCTTT,CASSIDGHVTDTEAFF
TRBJ2-5,.,.,TRBV29-1,10,TGCAGCGCCTTGACTTCTTTCCAGTACTTC,CSALTSFQYF
TRBJ2-2,TRBD2,.,TRBV5-1,17,TGCGCCAGCAGCTTGGCCGGGACTAGCGGGAATACCGGGGAGCTGTTTTTT,CASSLAGTSGNTGELFF
TRBJ2-7,.,few,TRBV18,14,TGTGCCAGCTCACCGTCCTCCGGGTCTTACGAGCAGTACTTC,CASSPSSGSYEQYF
TRBJ1-2,TRBD1,.,TRBV7-2,14,TGTGCCAGCAGCTTAAACAGGGGAGACTATGGCTACACCTTC,CASSLNRGDYGYTF